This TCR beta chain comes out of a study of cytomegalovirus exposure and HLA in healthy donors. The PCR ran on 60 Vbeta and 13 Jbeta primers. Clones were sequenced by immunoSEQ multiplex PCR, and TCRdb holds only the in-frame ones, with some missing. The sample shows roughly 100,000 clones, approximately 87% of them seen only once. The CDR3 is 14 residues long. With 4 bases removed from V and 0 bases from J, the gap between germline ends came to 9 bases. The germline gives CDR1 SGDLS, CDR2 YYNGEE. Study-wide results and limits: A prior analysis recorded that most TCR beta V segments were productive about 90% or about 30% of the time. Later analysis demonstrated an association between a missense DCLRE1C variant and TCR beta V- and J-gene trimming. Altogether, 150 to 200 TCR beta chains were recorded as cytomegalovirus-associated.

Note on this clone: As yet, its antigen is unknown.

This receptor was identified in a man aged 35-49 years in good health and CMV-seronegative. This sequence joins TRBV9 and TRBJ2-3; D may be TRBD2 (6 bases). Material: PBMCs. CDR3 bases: TGTGCCAGCAGCACCGGGGGTAGCACAGATACGCAGTATTTT. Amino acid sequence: CASSTGGSTDTQYF.